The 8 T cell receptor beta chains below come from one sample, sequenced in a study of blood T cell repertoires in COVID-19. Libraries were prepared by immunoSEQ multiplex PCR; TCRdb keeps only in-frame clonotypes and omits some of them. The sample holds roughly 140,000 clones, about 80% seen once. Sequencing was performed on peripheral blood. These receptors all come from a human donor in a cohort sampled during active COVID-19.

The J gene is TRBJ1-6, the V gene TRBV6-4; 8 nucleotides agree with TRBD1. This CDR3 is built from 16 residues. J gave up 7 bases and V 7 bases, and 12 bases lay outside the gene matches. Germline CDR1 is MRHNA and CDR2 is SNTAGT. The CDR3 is CASKGRRRTGNSPLHF. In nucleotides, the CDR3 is TGTGCCAGCAAGGGCCGGAGGAGGACAGGGAATTCACCCCTCCACTTT.

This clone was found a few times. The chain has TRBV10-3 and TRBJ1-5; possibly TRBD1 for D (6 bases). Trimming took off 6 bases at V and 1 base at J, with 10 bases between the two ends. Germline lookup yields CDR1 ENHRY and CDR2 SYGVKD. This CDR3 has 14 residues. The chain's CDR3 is CAIRKDSSNQPQHF. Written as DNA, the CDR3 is TGTGCCATCAGGAAGGACAGCAGCAATCAGCCCCAGCATTTT.

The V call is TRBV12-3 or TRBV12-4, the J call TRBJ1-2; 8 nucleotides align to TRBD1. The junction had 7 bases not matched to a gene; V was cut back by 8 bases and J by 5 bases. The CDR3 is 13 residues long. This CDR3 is CASGRDRFYGYTF. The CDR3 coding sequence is TGTGCCAGCGGCCGGGACAGGTTTTATGGCTACACCTTC.

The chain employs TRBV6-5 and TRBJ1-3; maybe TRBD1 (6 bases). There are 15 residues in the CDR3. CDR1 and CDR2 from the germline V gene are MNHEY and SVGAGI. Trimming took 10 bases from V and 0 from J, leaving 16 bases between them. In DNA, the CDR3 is TGTGCCACCGCCCGGGGGGCAACCTCTGGAAACACCATATATTTT. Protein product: CATARGATSGNTIYF.

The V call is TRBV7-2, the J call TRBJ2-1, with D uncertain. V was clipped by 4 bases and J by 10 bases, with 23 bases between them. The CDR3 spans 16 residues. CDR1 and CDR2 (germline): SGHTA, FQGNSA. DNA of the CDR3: TGTGCCAGCAGCTCCGCTCCGGGTCCGCAAACTGGGGAGCAGTTCTTC. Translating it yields CASSSAPGPQTGEQFF. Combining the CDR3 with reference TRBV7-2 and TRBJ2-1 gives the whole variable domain GAGVSQSPSNKVTEKGKDVELRCDPISGHTALYWYRQSLGQGLEFLIYFQGNSAPDKSGLPSDRFSAERTGGSVSTLTIQRTQQEDSAVYLCASSSAPGPQTGEQFFGPGTRLTVL.

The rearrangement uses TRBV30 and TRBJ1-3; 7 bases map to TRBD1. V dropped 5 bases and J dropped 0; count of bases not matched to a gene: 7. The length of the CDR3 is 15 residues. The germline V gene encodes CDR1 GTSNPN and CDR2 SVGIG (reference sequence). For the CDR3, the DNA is TGTGCCTGGGGCCGTACAGGGGACTCTGGAAACACCATATATTTT. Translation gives CAWGRTGDSGNTIYF. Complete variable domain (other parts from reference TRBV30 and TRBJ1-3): SQTIHQWPATLVQPVGSPLSLECTVEGTSNPNLYWYRQAAGRGLQLLFYSVGIGQISSEVPQNLSASRPQDRQFILSSKKLLLSDSGFYLCAWGRTGDSGNTIYFGEGSWLTVV.

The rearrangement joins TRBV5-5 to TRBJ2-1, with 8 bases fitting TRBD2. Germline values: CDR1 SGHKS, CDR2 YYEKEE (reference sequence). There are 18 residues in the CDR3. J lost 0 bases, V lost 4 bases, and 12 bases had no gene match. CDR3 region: CASSVQAGGLGSYNEQFF. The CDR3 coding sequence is TGTGCCAGCAGCGTGCAGGCGGGGGGCCTGGGCTCCTACAATGAGCAGTTCTTC.

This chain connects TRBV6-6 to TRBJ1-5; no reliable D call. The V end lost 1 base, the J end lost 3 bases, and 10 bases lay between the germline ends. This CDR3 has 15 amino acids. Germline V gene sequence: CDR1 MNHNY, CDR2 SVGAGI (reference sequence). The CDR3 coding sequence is TGTGCCAGCAGTTACTTGGCGGGAAACAATCAGCCCCAGCATTTT. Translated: CASSYLAGNNQPQHF.